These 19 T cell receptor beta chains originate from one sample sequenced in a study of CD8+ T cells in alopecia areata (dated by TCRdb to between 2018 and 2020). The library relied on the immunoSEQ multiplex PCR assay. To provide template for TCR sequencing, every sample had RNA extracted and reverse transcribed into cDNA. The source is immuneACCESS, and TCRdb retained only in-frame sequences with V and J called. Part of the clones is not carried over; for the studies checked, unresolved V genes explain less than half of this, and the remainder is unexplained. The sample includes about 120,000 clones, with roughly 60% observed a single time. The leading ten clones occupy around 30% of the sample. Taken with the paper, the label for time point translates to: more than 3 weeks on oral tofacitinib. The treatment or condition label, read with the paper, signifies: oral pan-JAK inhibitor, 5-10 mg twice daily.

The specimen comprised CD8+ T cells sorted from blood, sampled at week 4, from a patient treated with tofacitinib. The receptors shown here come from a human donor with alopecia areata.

CDR3 DNA: TGTGCCTGGGATTCTCCGGACTATGGCTACACCTTC. This sequence encodes CAWDSPDYGYTF. The rearrangement joins TRBV30 to TRBJ1-2; unclear D gene. V was pared by 5 bases and J by 3 bases, with 10 bases between. The CDR3 has 12 residues. Per germline, CDR1 GTSNPN and CDR2 SVGIG (reference sequence).

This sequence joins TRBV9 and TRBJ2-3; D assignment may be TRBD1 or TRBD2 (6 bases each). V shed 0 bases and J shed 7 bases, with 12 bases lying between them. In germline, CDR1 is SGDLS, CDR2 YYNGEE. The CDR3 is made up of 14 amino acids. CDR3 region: CASSVEGGTNTQYF. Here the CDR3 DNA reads TGTGCCAGCAGCGTAGAGGGGGGCACGAATACGCAGTATTTT. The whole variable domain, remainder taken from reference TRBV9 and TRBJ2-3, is DSGVTQTPKHLITATGQRVTLRCSPRSGDLSVYWYQQSLDQGLQFLIQYYNGEERAKGNILERFSAQQFPDLHSELNLSSLELGDSALYFCASSVEGGTNTQYFGPGTRLTVL.

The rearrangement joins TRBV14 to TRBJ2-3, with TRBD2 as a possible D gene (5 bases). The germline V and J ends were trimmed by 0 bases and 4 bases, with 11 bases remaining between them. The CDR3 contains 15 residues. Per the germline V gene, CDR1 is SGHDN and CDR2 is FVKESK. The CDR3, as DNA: TGTGCCAGCAGCCAAGATCGGAATAGCGCAGATACGCAGTATTTT. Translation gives CASSQDRNSADTQYF.

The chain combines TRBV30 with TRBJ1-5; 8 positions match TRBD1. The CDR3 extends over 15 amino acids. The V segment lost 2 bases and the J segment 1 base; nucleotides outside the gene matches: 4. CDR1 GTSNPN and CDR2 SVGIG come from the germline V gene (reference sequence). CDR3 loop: CAWSSGQASNQPQHF. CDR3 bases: TGTGCCTGGAGTTCGGGACAGGCCAGCAATCAGCCCCAGCATTTT.

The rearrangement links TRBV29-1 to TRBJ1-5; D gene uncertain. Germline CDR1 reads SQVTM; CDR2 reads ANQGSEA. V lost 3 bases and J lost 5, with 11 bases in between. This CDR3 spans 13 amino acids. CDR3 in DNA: TGCAGCGTTGATTTCGGGGAGGATCAGCCCCAGCATTTT. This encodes CSVDFGEDQPQHF.

For the CDR3, the DNA is TGCAGCGTTGAGTTGAGTGGAGGGCCTGAAGCTTTCTTT. Residues: CSVELSGGPEAFF. The chain has TRBV29-1 and TRBJ1-1; D not certain. This CDR3 has 13 amino acids. CDR1 and CDR2 (germline): SQVTM, ANQGSEA. Trimming stripped 3 bases from V and 6 bases from J, with 14 bases between.

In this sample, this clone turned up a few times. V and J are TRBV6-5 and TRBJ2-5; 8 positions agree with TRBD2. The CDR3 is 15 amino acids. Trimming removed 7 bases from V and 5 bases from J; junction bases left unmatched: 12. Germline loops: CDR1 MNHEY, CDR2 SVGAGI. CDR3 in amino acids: CASIPYGGASETQYF. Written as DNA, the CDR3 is TGTGCCAGCATCCCCTACGGGGGGGCCTCGGAGACCCAGTACTTC.

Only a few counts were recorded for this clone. CDR3 coding DNA: TGTGCCTGGAATAACGGGGGAAACACAGATACGCAGTATTTT. Encoded protein: CAWNNGGNTDTQYF. The rearrangement uses TRBV30 and TRBJ2-3; TRBD2 is a possible D gene (6 bases). V was trimmed by 4 bases and J by 2 bases, leaving 13 bases between them. CDR3 length equals 14 residues. From germline, CDR1 is GTSNPN and CDR2 SVGIG (reference sequence).

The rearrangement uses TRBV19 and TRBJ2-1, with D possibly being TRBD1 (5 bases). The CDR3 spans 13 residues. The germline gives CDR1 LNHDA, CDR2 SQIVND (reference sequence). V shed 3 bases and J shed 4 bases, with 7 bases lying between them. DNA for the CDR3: TGTGCCAGTAGTATCGCAGGGTACAATGAGCAGTTCTTC. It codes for CASSIAGYNEQFF.

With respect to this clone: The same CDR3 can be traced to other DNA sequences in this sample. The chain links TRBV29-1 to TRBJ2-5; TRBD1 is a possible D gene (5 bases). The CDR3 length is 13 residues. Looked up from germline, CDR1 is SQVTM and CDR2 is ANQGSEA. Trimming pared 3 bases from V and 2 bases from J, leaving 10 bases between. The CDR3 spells CSVDVGVQETQYF. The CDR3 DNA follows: TGCAGCGTTGATGTAGGGGTTCAAGAGACCCAGTACTTC.

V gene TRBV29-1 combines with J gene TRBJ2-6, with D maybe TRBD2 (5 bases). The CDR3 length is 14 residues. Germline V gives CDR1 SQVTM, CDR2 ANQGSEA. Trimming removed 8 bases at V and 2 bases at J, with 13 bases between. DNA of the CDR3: TGCAGCCCTAAGAGGACTGCTGGGGCCAACGTCCTGACTTTC. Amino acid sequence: CSPKRTAGANVLTF. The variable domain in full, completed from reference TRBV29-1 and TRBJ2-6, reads SAVISQKPSRDICQRGTSLTIQCQVDSQVTMMFWYRQQPGQSLTLIATANQGSEATYESGFVIDKFPISRPNLTFSTLTVSNMSPEDSSIYLCSPKRTAGANVLTFGAGSRLTVL.

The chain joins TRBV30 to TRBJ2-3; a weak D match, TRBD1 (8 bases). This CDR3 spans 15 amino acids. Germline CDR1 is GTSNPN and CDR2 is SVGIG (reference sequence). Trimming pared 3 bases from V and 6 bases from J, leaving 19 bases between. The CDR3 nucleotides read TGTGCCTGGAGAGTTTGGACAGGGACTATCGATACGCAGTATTTT. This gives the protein CAWRVWTGTIDTQYF.

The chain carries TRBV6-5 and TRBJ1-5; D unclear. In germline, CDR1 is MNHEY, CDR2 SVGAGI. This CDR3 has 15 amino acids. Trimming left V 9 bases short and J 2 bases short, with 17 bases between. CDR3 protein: CARRRVPWGNQPQHF. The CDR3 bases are TGTGCCAGACGGCGGGTACCCTGGGGCAATCAGCCCCAGCATTTT.

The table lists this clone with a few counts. This CDR3 is CAWSSSNYGYTF. CDR3 bases: TGTGCCTGGAGTTCATCTAACTATGGCTACACCTTC. V and J are TRBV30 and TRBJ1-2; D gene unclear. CDR3 length: 12 amino acids. Germline-derived CDR1 and CDR2 are GTSNPN and SVGIG (reference sequence). V shed 2 bases and J shed 0 bases, with 4 bases lying between them.

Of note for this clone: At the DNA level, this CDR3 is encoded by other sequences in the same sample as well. The CDR3 DNA reads TGTGCCTGGAGTGGGGACACCGGGGAGCTGTTTTTT. Encoded protein: CAWSGDTGELFF. The chain joins TRBV30 to TRBJ2-2; D ambiguous. The germline gives CDR1 GTSNPN, CDR2 SVGIG (reference sequence). V was trimmed by 1 base and J by 3 bases, leaving 3 bases between them. The CDR3 covers 12 residues.

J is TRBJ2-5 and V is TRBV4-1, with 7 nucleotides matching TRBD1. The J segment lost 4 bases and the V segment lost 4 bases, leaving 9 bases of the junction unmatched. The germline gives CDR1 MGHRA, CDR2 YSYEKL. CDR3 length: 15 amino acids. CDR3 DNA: TGCGCCAGCAGCCTCGGACAGGTCACGACAGAGACCCAGTACTTC. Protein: CASSLGQVTTETQYF.

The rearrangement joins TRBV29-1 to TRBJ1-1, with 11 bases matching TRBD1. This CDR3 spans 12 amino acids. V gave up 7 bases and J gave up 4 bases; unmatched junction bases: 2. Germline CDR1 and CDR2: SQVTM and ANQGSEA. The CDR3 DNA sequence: TGCAGCGGGGGACAGGGGGGCACTGAAGCTTTCTTT. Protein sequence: CSGGQGGTEAFF.

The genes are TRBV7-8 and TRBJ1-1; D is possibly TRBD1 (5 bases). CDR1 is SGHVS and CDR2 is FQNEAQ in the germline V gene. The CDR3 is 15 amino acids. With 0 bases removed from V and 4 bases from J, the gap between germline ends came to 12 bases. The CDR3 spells CASSLALDMATEAFF. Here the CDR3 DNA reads TGTGCCAGCAGCTTAGCTCTGGACATGGCCACTGAAGCTTTCTTT.

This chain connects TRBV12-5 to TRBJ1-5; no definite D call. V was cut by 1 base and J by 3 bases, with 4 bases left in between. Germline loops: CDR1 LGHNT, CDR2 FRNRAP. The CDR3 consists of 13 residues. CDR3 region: CASGLESNQPQHF. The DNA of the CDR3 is TGTGCTAGTGGTTTGGAGTCCAATCAGCCCCAGCATTTT. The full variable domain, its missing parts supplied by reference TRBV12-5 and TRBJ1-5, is DARVTQTPRHKVTEMGQEVTMRCQPILGHNTVFWYRQTMMQGLELLAYFRNRAPLDDSGMPKDRFSAEMPDATLATLKIQPSEPRDSAVYFCASGLESNQPQHFGDGTRLSIL.